This T cell receptor beta chain appears in the sequencing data of a study of regulatory T cells in long-lasting Graves disease. Study at large: Antithyroid drugs had been given to newly diagnosed Graves' patients for under 3 months.

CDR1 and CDR2 (germline): DFQATT, SNEGSKA (reference sequence). The V end was cut by 2 bases, the J end by 5 bases, with 7 bases between. There are 11 residues in the CDR3. Study-wide results and caveats: Lower TCR diversity was seen in persistent Graves' patients than in newly diagnosed ones. Those with persistent disease had in common more public clonotypes (roughly 3,000) than new patients (roughly 970).

HTBI primers from iRepertoire and Arm-PCR of CDR3 regions yielded the TCR beta libraries. TCRdb redid the calling of the multiplex PCR reads with MiXCR, one entry per CDR3 protein. The sample shows hundreds of thousands of distinct CDR3 sequences, about 15% of them seen only once. Regarding this clonotype: The antigen is unknown.

Stated time point: newly diagnosed GD, antithyroid drugs for less than 3 months. RNA isolated from PBMCs was used to make the TCR library. The data were also submitted as part of a second study, on T cells in Graves' hyperthyroidism and ophthalmopathy.

V gene TRBV20-1 combines with J gene TRBJ2-7; D remains ambiguous. The sequence came from a man between 18 and 35 years old with Graves disease. The sequencing here drew on peripheral blood mononuclear cells (PBMCs), taken at new diagnosis, from a patient treated with antithyroid drugs. In DNA, the CDR3 is TGCAGTGCTAGACGTGCTAACGAGCAGTACTTC. Amino acid sequence: CSARRANEQYF.